This TCR beta chain was recorded in a study of CD8+CD57+ T cells in acquired aplastic anemia. Study information: Mean yield of DNA from sorted CD4+ and CD8+ cells was approximately 3 ug.

This clonotype was found many times. The antigen remains unidentified. Patients chosen for sequencing had CD8+CD57+ cells that had expanded, as shown by flow cytometry. Blood was sampled before the patients had received any therapy. The CDR3 runs 13 residues. V trimming: 5 bases; J trimming: 6 bases; junction bases outside the gene matches: 3. Overall study findings and caveats: Overlapping CD8+ CDR3 repertoires of patients and controls contained under 35 shared sequences.

Using genomic DNA as the template, TCR beta VDJ and CDR3 profiling was carried out. TCRdb reprocessed the reads via MiXCR and lists one record per CDR3 protein. The data contain around 180,000 distinct CDR3 sequences, almost 50% of them seen just once; the ten biggest clones take up 10% to 15%. This chain links TRBV12-3 or TRBV12-4 with TRBJ2-3; 9 nucleotides align to TRBD2. The clonotype comes from a human donor with aplastic anemia. Sequenced: sorted CD4+, CD8+, or CD8+CD57+ T cells (not recorded which) from PBMCs. The CDR3 region is CASSNSGGDTQYF. The CDR3 coding sequence is TGTGCCAGCAGTAACAGCGGGGGGGATACGCAGTATTTT.